The 20 T cell receptor beta chains reported below all come from one sample, sequenced in a study of cytomegalovirus exposure and HLA in healthy donors. Amplification used 60 Vbeta primers and 13 Jbeta primers. Data came from immunoSEQ multiplex PCR; TCRdb stores just in-frame clones and leaves some out. The data show some 140,000 clones, over 60% seen once. The sequenced sample consisted of PBMCs. Every receptor here comes from a male donor in good health and CMV-seropositive.

The chain is built from TRBV29-1 and TRBJ2-3; 15 bases are a match to TRBD2. CDR3 length: 15 residues. The junction had 5 bases not matched to a gene; V was cut back by 6 bases and J by 4 bases. Germline CDR1 is SQVTM and CDR2 is ANQGSEA. This CDR3 reads CSVGTSGGISDTQYF. The CDR3 DNA reads as TGCAGCGTGGGGACTAGCGGGGGGATCTCAGATACGCAGTATTTT.

This clone was detected once. The CDR3 sequence is CASSLESLAGGEQYF. The CDR3 region has the DNA TGTGCCAGCAGCTTAGAGAGTCTAGCGGGGGGAGAGCAGTACTTC. J is TRBJ2-7 and V is TRBV7-9; 11 bases line up with TRBD2. Trimming cost V 1 base and J 7 bases; bases outside gene matches: 6. The CDR3 has 15 residues. The germline V gene encodes CDR1 SEHNR and CDR2 FQNEAQ (reference sequence).

V and J are TRBV5-1 and TRBJ1-4; possibly TRBD1 for D (6 bases). V was clipped by 4 bases and J by 8 bases, with 18 bases between them. The CDR3 has 15 amino acids. In germline, CDR1 is SGHRS, CDR2 YFSETQ. DNA of the CDR3: TGCGCCAGCAGCCAGGGTGGGGGCGAGCAGGAAAAACTGTTTTTT. The encoded protein is CASSQGGGEQEKLFF.

This rearrangement joins TRBV5-1 to TRBJ2-3; D perhaps matches TRBD1 (6 bases). The CDR3 loop spans 16 amino acids. Per the germline V gene, CDR1 is SGHRS and CDR2 is YFSETQ. With 4 bases removed from V and 1 base from J, the gap between germline ends came to 16 bases. The CDR3: CASSLGQQGGTDTQYF. The DNA of the CDR3 is TGCGCCAGCAGCCTTGGACAGCAAGGGGGCACAGATACGCAGTATTTT.

The chain is built from TRBV19 and TRBJ1-3; D is ambiguous. Trimming removed 2 bases from V and 0 bases from J, with 8 bases in between. This CDR3 region has 15 residues. In germline, CDR1 is LNHDA, CDR2 SQIVND (reference sequence). CDR3 loop: CASSISRYSGNTIYF. The CDR3, as DNA: TGTGCCAGTAGTATAAGCAGGTACTCTGGAAACACCATATATTTT.

The V call is TRBV29-1, the J call TRBJ2-1, with 8 bases fitting TRBD2. From germline, CDR1 is SQVTM and CDR2 ANQGSEA. V was clipped by 3 bases and J by 6 bases; unmatched bases: 4. CDR3 length: 13 residues. The CDR3 protein is CSVDSGGGNEQFF. The CDR3 DNA reads as TGCAGCGTTGATTCGGGAGGGGGCAATGAGCAGTTCTTC.

This chain uses TRBV4-1 with TRBJ1-3, with TRBD1 matching over 9 bases. Germline CDR1 MGHRA, CDR2 YSYEKL. J gave up 6 bases and V 0 bases, and 3 bases lay outside the gene matches. The CDR3 loop spans 15 amino acids. The CDR3 DNA reads as TGCGCCAGCAGCCAAGACTGGGACAGGGAAAACACCATATATTTT. Amino acid sequence: CASSQDWDRENTIYF.

The rearrangement links TRBV7-9 to TRBJ1-6, with TRBD1 identical over 10 bases. V lost 4 bases, J lost 7 bases, and 7 bases stayed unmatched. Germline V gene lookup returns CDR1 SEHNR and CDR2 FQNEAQ (reference sequence). The CDR3 is 16 amino acids. The chain's CDR3 is CASSSDRDRGNSPLHF. The CDR3 bases are TGTGCCAGCAGCTCCGATCGGGACAGGGGAAATTCACCCCTCCACTTT.

The V gene is TRBV5-1, the J gene TRBJ1-1; the D is unclear. The CDR3 is 13 residues long. Germline V CDR1 and CDR2: SGHRS, YFSETQ. Trimming removed 2 bases from V and 5 bases from J, with 10 bases in between. DNA for the CDR3: TGCGCCAGCAGCTTAACGGGTAGGACTGAAGCTTTCTTT. This codes for CASSLTGRTEAFF.

CDR3 sequence: CATSRDDRASSTDTQYF. The CDR3 nucleotides are TGTGCCACCAGCAGAGATGACAGAGCCTCTAGCACAGATACGCAGTATTTT. V is TRBV15 and J is TRBJ2-3; TRBD1 is a possible D gene (5 bases). CDR1 is LNHNV, CDR2 YYDKDF, per germline (reference sequence). This CDR3 is 17 amino acids long. The V and J ends lost 0 bases and 0 bases respectively, with 13 bases between them.

The chain employs TRBV9 and TRBJ2-5, with 7 bases identical to TRBD1. Germline lookup yields CDR1 SGDLS and CDR2 YYNGEE. Losses at the gene ends were 0 bases for V and 2 bases for J; bases not matched to a gene: 1. CDR3 length: 14 residues. The CDR3 region is CASSVVGQQETQYF. The CDR3 DNA sequence: TGTGCCAGCAGCGTAGTGGGACAGCAAGAGACCCAGTACTTC.

V gene TRBV12-5 combines with J gene TRBJ1-2; the D gene is possibly TRBD1 (5 bases). Trimming pared 1 base from V and 1 base from J, leaving 22 bases between. Germline V gene data show CDR1 as LGHNT and CDR2 as FRNRAP. The CDR3 covers 19 residues. The DNA of the CDR3 is TGTGCTAGTGGTTTGGCGACCCCGTGGGGCCTTACAGTTAACTATGGCTACACCTTC. Amino acids: CASGLATPWGLTVNYGYTF.

This chain connects TRBV4-1 to TRBJ1-1; TRBD1 matches at 7 bases. V lost 2 bases to trimming and J lost 6 bases; unmatched junction nucleotides: 12. The germline CDR1 and CDR2 sequences are MGHRA and YSYEKL. The CDR3 is 16 residues long. CDR3 in amino acids: CASSQPWGQRDPEAFF. The CDR3 coding sequence is TGCGCCAGCAGCCAACCGTGGGGACAGAGGGACCCTGAAGCTTTCTTT.

With regard to this clone: The same CDR3 can be traced to other DNA sequences in this sample. The CDR3 nucleotides read TGTGCCAGTAGTCCCGGGACAGGAGCCTATGGCTACACCTTC. Its translation is CASSPGTGAYGYTF. The V and J genes are TRBV19 and TRBJ1-2, with 8 bases identical to TRBD1. This CDR3 has 14 amino acids. Germline CDR1 is LNHDA and CDR2 is SQIVND (reference sequence). The ends lost 5 bases at V and 4 bases at J; junction bases unmatched: 6.

About this clone itself: The junction does not match germline at one end; this may be a read error. J is TRBJ2-3 and V is TRBV7-7; 10 nucleotides match TRBD2. The length of the CDR3 is 16 residues. The germline CDR1 and CDR2 sequences are SSHAT and FNYEAQ (reference sequence). CDR3 loop: CASSPLAGAPTDTQYF. The CDR3 region has the DNA TGTGCTAGCAGTCCCCTAGCGGGAGCCCCCACAGATACGCAGTATTTT.

The chain employs TRBV18 and TRBJ2-3, with D possibly matching TRBD2 (6 bases). This CDR3 has 15 amino acids. Germline V gene sequence: CDR1 KGHSH, CDR2 LQKENI. V was trimmed by 3 bases and J by 3 bases, leaving 13 bases between them. The CDR3 here is CASSPARDSTDTQYF. The CDR3 DNA reads as TGTGCCAGCTCACCCGCCCGGGACTCTACAGATACGCAGTATTTT.

The chain uses TRBV9 and TRBJ2-5; the D gene is possibly TRBD1 (7 bases). Germline assignment: CDR1 SGDLS and CDR2 YYNGEE. Trimming shortened V by 3 bases and J by 7 bases, and 19 bases separated the two germline ends. The CDR3 is 15 residues long. The CDR3 here is CASSAGQPGAGTQYF. As DNA, the CDR3 is TGTGCCAGCAGCGCGGGACAGCCGGGGGCCGGGACCCAGTACTTC.

This clone was observed a few times. The chain links TRBV28 to TRBJ1-1; possibly TRBD1 for D (6 bases). Deletions cut 5 bases from V and 8 bases from J, with 18 bases between. Germline lookup yields CDR1 MDHEN and CDR2 SYDVKM. This CDR3 contains 14 residues. CDR3 amino acids: CASSGITQGWEAFF. In nucleotides, the CDR3 is TGTGCCAGCAGTGGCATAACACAGGGATGGGAAGCTTTCTTT.

This clone turned up a few times. The chain recombines TRBV25-1 with TRBJ2-7; tentatively, D is TRBD2 (5 bases). There are 13 residues in the CDR3. From germline, CDR1 is MGHDK and CDR2 SYGVNS. Trimming pared 5 bases from V and 0 bases from J, leaving 8 bases between. The CDR3 loop reads CASSPGFSYEQYF. The CDR3 region has the DNA TGTGCCAGCAGTCCGGGGTTCTCCTACGAGCAGTACTTC.

The chain carries TRBV5-6 and TRBJ2-7, with D maybe TRBD2 (6 bases). The CDR3 is 15 amino acids. The V end lost 4 bases, the J end lost 3 bases, and 17 bases lay between the germline ends. Germline V lookup: CDR1 SGHDT, CDR2 YYEEEE. The CDR3: CASSPQGRELYEQYF. CDR3 in DNA: TGTGCCAGCAGCCCACAAGGCCGGGAGCTCTACGAGCAGTACTTC.